This T cell receptor (beta chain) was captured by sequencing in a study of Ad26.COV2.S vaccination and SARS-CoV-2 variants. Comments on this clone: Its cognate antigen is unknown.

Here immunoSEQ multiplex PCR was the method, and the copy in TCRdb shows in-frame clones only, minus some. The sample gives about 350,000 clones, under 95% of which show up once; roughly 3.9% is in the top ten. The CDR3 covers 13 residues. Per the germline V gene, CDR1 is SEHNR and CDR2 is FQNEAQ (reference sequence). Trimming took off 5 bases at V and 7 bases at J, with 12 bases between the two ends. Study observations and caveats: Vaccinees displayed broader spike-specific TCR repertoires than placebo recipients. Researchers reported similar non-spike TCR breadth in vaccine and placebo recipients.

This rearrangement joins TRBV7-9 to TRBJ1-5; D remains unclear. The material sequenced was peripheral blood, taken after recovery from COVID-19. The sequence was collected from a human donor who had recovered from COVID-19. The CDR3 region has the DNA TGTGCCAGCAGCCCAACGACCGGACAGCCCCAGCATTTT. This gives the protein CASSPTTGQPQHF. Full variable domain (outside the CDR3, taken from reference TRBV7-9 and TRBJ1-5): DTGVSQNPRHKITKRGQNVTFRCDPISEHNRLYWYRQTLGQGPEFLTYFQNEAQLEKSRLLSDRFSAERPKGSFSTLEIQRTEQGDSAMYLCASSPTTGQPQHFGDGTRLSIL.